This TCR beta chain derives from a study of response to subunit inactivated influenza vaccine. TCRdb redid the calling of the RT-PCR reads with MiXCR, one entry per CDR3 protein. The sample shows about 540,000 distinct CDR3 sequences, around a quarter of them seen only once. CDR3 size: 15 residues. V was shortened by 4 bases and J by 6 bases, with 15 bases between the two germline ends. These data are also associated with another study on T cells expressing NK-cell markers. That report adds: 5'RACE template switching with UMIs generated TCR beta cDNA. It was sorted CD3+CD56+NKG2C+, CD3+CD56+NKG2C- and CD3+CD56-NKG2C+ T cells that supplied the TCR beta repertoires.

This chain uses TRBV12-3 or TRBV12-4 with TRBJ2-2; tentative D call: TRBD1 (6 bases). The source was CD4+ T cells sorted from PBMCs, collected approximately 13 days after vaccination. The receptor was isolated from a man aged 45-65 years who received an inactivated influenza vaccine. CDR3 sequence reads: CASSSGHPGAGELFF. Written as DNA, the CDR3 is TGTGCCAGCAGTTCCGGACACCCAGGGGCCGGGGAGCTGTTTTTT.